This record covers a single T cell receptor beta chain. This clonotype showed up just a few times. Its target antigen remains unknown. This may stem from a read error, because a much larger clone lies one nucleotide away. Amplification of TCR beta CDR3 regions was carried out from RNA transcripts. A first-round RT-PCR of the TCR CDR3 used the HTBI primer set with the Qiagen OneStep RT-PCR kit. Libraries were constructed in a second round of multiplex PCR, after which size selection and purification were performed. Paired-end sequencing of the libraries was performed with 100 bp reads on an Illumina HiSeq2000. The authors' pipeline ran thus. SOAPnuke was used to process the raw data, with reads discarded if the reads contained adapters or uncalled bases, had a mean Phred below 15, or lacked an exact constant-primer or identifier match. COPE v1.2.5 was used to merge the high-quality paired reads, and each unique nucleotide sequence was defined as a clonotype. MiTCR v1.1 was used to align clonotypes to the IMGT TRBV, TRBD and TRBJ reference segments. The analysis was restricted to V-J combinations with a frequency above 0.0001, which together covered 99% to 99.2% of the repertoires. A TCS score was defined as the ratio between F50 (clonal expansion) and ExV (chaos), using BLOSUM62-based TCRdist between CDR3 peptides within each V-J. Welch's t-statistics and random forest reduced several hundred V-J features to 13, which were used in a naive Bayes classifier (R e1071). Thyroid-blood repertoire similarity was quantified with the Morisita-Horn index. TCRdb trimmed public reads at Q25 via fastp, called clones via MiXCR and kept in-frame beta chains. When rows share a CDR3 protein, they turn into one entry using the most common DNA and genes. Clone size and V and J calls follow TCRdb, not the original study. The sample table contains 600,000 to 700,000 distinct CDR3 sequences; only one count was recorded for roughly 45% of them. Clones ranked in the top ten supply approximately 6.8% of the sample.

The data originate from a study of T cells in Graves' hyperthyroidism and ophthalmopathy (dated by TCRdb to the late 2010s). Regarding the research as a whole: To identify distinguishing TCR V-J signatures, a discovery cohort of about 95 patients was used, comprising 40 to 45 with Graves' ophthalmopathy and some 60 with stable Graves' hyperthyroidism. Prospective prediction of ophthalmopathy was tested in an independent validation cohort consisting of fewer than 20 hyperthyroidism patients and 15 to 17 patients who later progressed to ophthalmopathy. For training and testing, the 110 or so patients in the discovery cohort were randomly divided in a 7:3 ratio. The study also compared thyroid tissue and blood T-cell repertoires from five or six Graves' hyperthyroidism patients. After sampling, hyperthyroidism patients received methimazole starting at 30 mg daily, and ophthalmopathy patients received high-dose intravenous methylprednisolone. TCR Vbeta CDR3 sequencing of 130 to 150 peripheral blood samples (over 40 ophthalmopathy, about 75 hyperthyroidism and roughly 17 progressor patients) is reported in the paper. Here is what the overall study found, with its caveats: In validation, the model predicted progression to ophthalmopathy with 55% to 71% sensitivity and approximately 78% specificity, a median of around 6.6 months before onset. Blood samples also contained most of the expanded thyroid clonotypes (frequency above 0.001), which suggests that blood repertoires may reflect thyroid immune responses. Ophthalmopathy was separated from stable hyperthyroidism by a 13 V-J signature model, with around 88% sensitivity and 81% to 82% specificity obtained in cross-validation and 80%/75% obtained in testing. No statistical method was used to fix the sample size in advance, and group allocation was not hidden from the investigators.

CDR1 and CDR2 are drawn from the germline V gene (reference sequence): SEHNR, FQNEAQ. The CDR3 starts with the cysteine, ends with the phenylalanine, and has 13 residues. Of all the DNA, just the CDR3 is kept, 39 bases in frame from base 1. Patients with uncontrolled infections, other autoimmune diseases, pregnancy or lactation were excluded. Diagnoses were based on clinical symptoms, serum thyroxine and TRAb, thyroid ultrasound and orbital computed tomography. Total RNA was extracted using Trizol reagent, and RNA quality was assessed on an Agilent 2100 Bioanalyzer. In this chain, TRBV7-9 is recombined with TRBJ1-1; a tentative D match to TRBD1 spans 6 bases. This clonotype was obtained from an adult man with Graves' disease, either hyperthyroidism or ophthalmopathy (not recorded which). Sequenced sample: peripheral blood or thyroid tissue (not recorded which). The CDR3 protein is CASSTRDITGAFF. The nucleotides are TGTGCCAGCAGCACACGGGACATTACTGGAGCTTTCTTT.